The clone carrying this TCR beta chain was observed many times. Its antigen is still unknown. These data originate in a study of T cells in Graves' hyperthyroidism and ophthalmopathy. General observations from the study: Before onset, by a median of approximately 5.9 months, the model predicted ophthalmopathy.

Patients counted as stable if ophthalmopathy did not develop within 18 months. Diagnostic decisions used clinical symptoms, serum thyroxine and TRAb, thyroid ultrasound and orbital computed tomography. RNA transcripts provided the source from which TCR beta CDR3 regions were amplified. Using the HTBI primer set, a first-round RT-PCR was run on the TCR CDR3. A single record per CDR3 protein comes from TCRdb applying MiXCR to the multiplex PCR reads. The sample contains 600,000 or so distinct CDR3 sequences, around 42% of which appear only once. The TCR originated in a young woman with Graves' hyperthyroidism. Material for sequencing was peripheral blood or thyroid tissue (not recorded which).

CDR3: CASSVEGQGVYGYTF. In DNA form, the CDR3 reads TGTGCCAGCAGCGTAGAAGGACAGGGGGTCTATGGCTACACCTTC. The chain combines TRBV9 with TRBJ1-2, with 10 bases identical to TRBD1. The trim removed 0 bases at V and 4 bases at J, leaving 3 bases unmatched. The germline gives CDR1 SGDLS, CDR2 YYNGEE. The CDR3 loop spans 15 amino acids.